The 22 T cell receptor beta chains presented below share a single source sample, sequenced in a study of cytomegalovirus exposure and HLA in healthy donors. The PCR ran on 60 Vbeta and 13 Jbeta primers. TCRdb's table, derived via immunoSEQ multiplex PCR, lists solely in-frame clones and lacks some. The table records 200,000 to 300,000 clones, 80% to 90% of them present only once. The sequenced sample was PBMCs. The receptors were gathered from a woman in her thirties or forties in good health and CMV-seropositive.

J is TRBJ2-7 and V is TRBV7-8; 8 bases are shared with TRBD2. The V segment lost 7 bases and the J segment 8 bases; nucleotides outside the gene matches: 7. CDR1 is SGHVS, CDR2 FQNEAQ, per germline. The CDR3 has 12 residues. Written as DNA, the CDR3 is TGTGCCAGCATGCAGCGGGAGTACAAGCAGTACTTC. Amino acid sequence: CASMQREYKQYF.

This chain uses TRBV4-1 with TRBJ1-5; 7 nucleotides match TRBD1. In germline, CDR1 is MGHRA, CDR2 YSYEKL. Trimming cost V 0 bases and J 0 bases; bases outside gene matches: 14. CDR3 size: 20 residues. The DNA for the CDR3 is TGCGCCAGCAGCCAAGACCACAGTACAGGCCAGGGGGTTAGCAATCAGCCCCAGCATTTT. It encodes CASSQDHSTGQGVSNQPQHF.

The J gene is TRBJ2-7, the V gene TRBV5-1, with D perhaps matching TRBD2 (5 bases). CDR1 is SGHRS and CDR2 is YFSETQ in the germline V gene. V was pared by 3 bases and J by 2 bases, with 12 bases between. The CDR3 is made up of 14 amino acids. The CDR3 sequence is CASSSEGGPYEQYF. CDR3 coding DNA: TGCGCCAGCAGCTCCGAGGGTGGCCCCTACGAGCAGTACTTC.

The chain joins TRBV4-1 to TRBJ2-1; 12 bases fit TRBD2. Unmatched junction bases numbered 18, after V lost 0 bases and J lost 6 bases. CDR3 length equals 21 residues. CDR1 and CDR2 from the germline V gene are MGHRA and YSYEKL. DNA of the CDR3: TGCGCCAGCAGCCAAGAATCGGCCGGGTCTAGCGGGAGGGCGTTCTCCAATGAGCAGTTCTTC. Amino acids: CASSQESAGSSGRAFSNEQFF.

The chain is built from TRBV7-2 and TRBJ2-5; 8 bases align to TRBD2. Germline V gene sequence: CDR1 SGHTA, CDR2 FQGNSA. Germline trimming cut 1 base from V and 2 bases from J; bases unmatched to any gene: 9. CDR3 length: 17 amino acids. CDR3 nucleotides: TGTGCCAGCAGCTTAGTGTCCCGGGCGGGAGGTCAAGAGACCCAGTACTTC. It specifies CASSLVSRAGGQETQYF.

The chain recombines TRBV19 with TRBJ2-5, with TRBD2 matching 8 bases. The CDR3 consists of 15 residues. Germline CDR1 LNHDA, CDR2 SQIVND (reference sequence). V lost 1 base and J lost 4; bases outside the gene matches: 5. CDR3 loop: CASSIAGSGRETQYF. The DNA for the CDR3 is TGTGCCAGTAGTATAGCAGGGAGCGGGAGAGAGACCCAGTACTTC.

The rearrangement joins TRBV5-6 to TRBJ2-2; 15 bases match TRBD2. Germline V CDR1 and CDR2: SGHDT, YYEEEE. V dropped 4 bases and J dropped 8; count of bases not matched to a gene: 6. The length of the CDR3 is 16 residues. The CDR3 loop reads CASSPGLAGGTGELFF. The CDR3 nucleotides read TGTGCCAGCAGCCCTGGACTAGCGGGGGGGACTGGGGAGCTGTTTTTT.

J is TRBJ2-7 and V is TRBV4-2; D not resolved. V was pared by 0 bases and J by 3 bases, with 9 bases between. Germline assignment: CDR1 LGHNA and CDR2 YNFKEQ. This CDR3 has 14 residues. The CDR3 sequence is CASSQDLQVYEQYF. CDR3 coding DNA: TGTGCCAGCAGCCAAGATCTGCAGGTCTACGAGCAGTACTTC.

The chain uses TRBV5-1 and TRBJ2-7, with 9 bases aligning to TRBD2. The CDR3 length is 15 residues. Germline V gene lookup returns CDR1 SGHRS and CDR2 YFSETQ. The trim removed 4 bases at V and 4 bases at J, leaving 9 bases unmatched. CDR3 in amino acids: CASSDGTSGYYEQYF. In nucleotides, the CDR3 is TGCGCCAGCAGCGATGGCACTAGCGGGTATTACGAGCAGTACTTC.

In the case of this clone: The sample contains more than one DNA sequence encoding this CDR3. This chain joins TRBV10-3 and TRBJ1-1, with D hard to call. The CDR3 consists of 15 residues. Germline values: CDR1 ENHRY, CDR2 SYGVKD. V was shortened by 4 bases and J by 1 base, with 13 bases between the two germline ends. In DNA, the CDR3 is TGTGCCATCAGTGGTAGTGGACTCAAGAACACTGAAGCTTTCTTT. Translation gives CAISGSGLKNTEAFF.

V and J are TRBV11-2 and TRBJ1-2, with 7 bases that match TRBD1. The CDR3 has 13 residues. Germline CDR1 SGHAT, CDR2 FQNNGV. V was clipped by 8 bases and J by 8 bases; unmatched bases: 11. CDR3 in DNA: TGTGCCAGCTGGGGGACAGCCACGGGAGGCTACACCTTC. The encoded protein is CASWGTATGGYTF.

The chain is built from TRBV27 and TRBJ2-3, with 12 nucleotides matching TRBD2. The length of the CDR3 is 14 residues. The trim removed 5 bases at V and 4 bases at J, leaving 1 base unmatched. Germline CDR1 MNHEY, CDR2 SMNVEV (reference sequence). CDR3 nucleotides: TGTGCCAGCAGTACTAGCGGGAGGCCAGATACGCAGTATTTT. It encodes CASSTSGRPDTQYF.

The CDR3 region is CASSPGVVSTDTQYF. In DNA form, the CDR3 reads TGTGCCAGCAGCCCCGGGGTAGTAAGCACAGATACGCAGTATTTT. The genes are TRBV6-5 and TRBJ2-3; TRBD2 might be the D (5 bases). V lost 6 bases to trimming and J lost 0 bases, with 13 bases between them. CDR3 length equals 15 residues. Germline-derived CDR1 and CDR2 are MNHEY and SVGAGI.

The count of this clone is one. The rearrangement links TRBV7-2 to TRBJ1-1, with TRBD1 identical over 10 bases. The CDR3 totals 15 residues. Trimming removed 5 bases from V and 5 bases from J; junction bases left unmatched: 8. Germline CDR1 is SGHTA and CDR2 is FQGNSA. CDR3 sequence reads: CASSPDRGFGTEAFF. The CDR3 bases are TGTGCCAGCAGCCCGGACAGGGGGTTCGGAACTGAAGCTTTCTTT.

This sequence joins TRBV19 and TRBJ1-2; D is ambiguous. Per germline, CDR1 LNHDA and CDR2 SQIVND (reference sequence). V was shortened by 5 bases and J by 7 bases, with 5 bases between the two germline ends. CDR3 length: 10 residues. The CDR3: CASSSGGYTF. In DNA form, the CDR3 reads TGTGCCAGTAGTTCCGGTGGCTACACCTTC. The whole variable domain, remainder taken from reference TRBV19 and TRBJ1-2, is DGGITQSPKYLFRKEGQNVTLSCEQNLNHDAMYWYRQDPGQGLRLIYYSQIVNDFQKGDIAEGYSVSREKKESFPLTVTSAQKNPTAFYLCASSSGGYTFGSGTRLTVV.

J is TRBJ2-7 and V is TRBV2; TRBD2 matches at 13 bases. CDR3 length: 14 amino acids. The J segment lost 7 bases and the V segment lost 7 bases, leaving 7 bases of the junction unmatched. Germline V gives CDR1 SNHLY, CDR2 FYNNEI. The CDR3 sequence is CASNLGLAGREQYF. For the CDR3, the DNA is TGTGCCAGCAATCTGGGACTAGCGGGAAGAGAGCAGTACTTC.

The chain is built from TRBV2 and TRBJ1-1; D gene ambiguous. Trimming removed 4 bases from V and 3 bases from J, with 12 bases in between. The CDR3 length is 14 residues. Germline CDR1 is SNHLY and CDR2 is FYNNEI. The CDR3 bases are TGTGCCAGCAGTGTAGCCAGGTTGGACACTGAAGCTTTCTTT. It yields the protein CASSVARLDTEAFF.

The chain employs TRBV4-2 and TRBJ2-1; tentatively, D is TRBD2 (6 bases). The germline V gene encodes CDR1 LGHNA and CDR2 YNFKEQ. V lost 0 bases, J lost 4 bases, and 13 bases lay in between. The CDR3 contains 16 residues. Here the CDR3 DNA reads TGTGCCAGCAGCCAAGATAGGAGCGGGTCTTACAATGAGCAGTTCTTC. It codes for CASSQDRSGSYNEQFF.

This clone was detected only once. The chain carries TRBV6-5 and TRBJ1-1; D is perhaps TRBD1 (5 bases). CDR3 size: 13 residues. Germline values: CDR1 MNHEY, CDR2 SVGAGI. Trimming removed 3 bases at V and 7 bases at J, with 12 bases between. CDR3 residues: CASSYQGSGEAFF. CDR3 in DNA: TGTGCCAGCAGTTATCAGGGATCGGGTGAAGCTTTCTTT.

This chain links TRBV4-3 with TRBJ1-2; D perhaps matches TRBD1 (6 bases). CDR1 and CDR2 (germline): LGHNA, YSLEER. CDR3 length equals 13 residues. V was clipped by 1 base and J by 12 bases, with 15 bases between them. The CDR3 spells CASSQGADGGHTF. The CDR3 nucleotides are TGCGCCAGCAGCCAAGGGGCAGACGGGGGGCACACCTTC.

The J gene is TRBJ2-6, the V gene TRBV5-1; 11 bases are a match to TRBD1. The CDR3 has 17 residues. The V segment lost 4 bases and the J segment 4 bases; nucleotides outside the gene matches: 7. Germline V gives CDR1 SGHRS, CDR2 YFSETQ. The CDR3 DNA reads TGCGCCAGCAGCCTGGGGACAGGGGGGATGGGGGCCAACGTCCTGACTTTC. Translating gives CASSLGTGGMGANVLTF. Drawing the rest from reference TRBV5-1 and TRBJ2-6, the complete variable domain is KAGVTQTPRYLIKTRGQQVTLSCSPISGHRSVSWYQQTPGQGLQFLFEYFSETQRNKGNFPGRFSGRQFSNSRSEMNVSTLELGDSALYLCASSLGTGGMGANVLTFGAGSRLTVL.

This chain joins TRBV29-1 and TRBJ1-1; D is undetermined. Trimming removed 6 bases from V and 0 bases from J, with 5 bases in between. This CDR3 is built from 11 residues. Per the germline V gene, CDR1 is SQVTM and CDR2 is ANQGSEA. The CDR3 DNA follows: TGCAGCGTACAGATGAACACTGAAGCTTTCTTT. Translated: CSVQMNTEAFF.